A single sample gave rise to the 3 T cell receptor beta chains below, sequenced in a study of Graves' ophthalmopathy and Graves' hyperthyroidism. The authors amplified TCR beta CDR3 regions from RNA transcripts. The first-round RT-PCR employed HTBI primers together with the Qiagen OneStep RT-PCR kit. A multiplex PCR was then performed as the second round. TCRdb itself ran the multiplex PCR reads through MiXCR, one entry per CDR3 protein. The sample holds around 1.1 million distinct CDR3 sequences, 35% to 40% seen once. The specimen sequenced was peripheral blood or thyroid tissue (not recorded which). All receptors come from an adult man with Graves' hyperthyroidism.

The chain joins TRBV27 to TRBJ2-7; 8 bases agree with TRBD2. Germline V gives CDR1 MNHEY, CDR2 SMNVEV (reference sequence). The V and J ends lost 6 bases and 0 bases, in that order; junction bases with no gene match: 7. CDR3 length: 15 residues. CDR3 residues: CASSRPTSGSYEQYF. CDR3 DNA sequence: TGTGCCAGCAGCAGACCCACTAGCGGCTCCTACGAGCAGTACTTC.

The chain is built from TRBV4-1 and TRBJ1-6, with TRBD1 identical over 10 bases. Unmatched junction bases numbered 7, after V lost 1 base and J lost 7 bases. Germline CDR1 MGHRA, CDR2 YSYEKL. CDR3 size: 17 residues. The CDR3 nucleotides read TGCGCCAGCAGCCAAGGGACAGGGGGAGTAACAAATTCACCCCTCCACTTT. It specifies CASSQGTGGVTNSPLHF.

This clonotype was seen many times. The rearrangement links TRBV13 to TRBJ1-1, with 8 bases fitting TRBD1. V gave up 4 bases and J gave up 4 bases; unmatched junction bases: 5. CDR1 and CDR2 from the germline V gene are PRHDT and FYEKMQ (reference sequence). The length of the CDR3 is 14 residues. The DNA of the CDR3 is TGTGCCAGCAGCTCAGGGGGCTCGAGCACTGAAGCTTTCTTT. Its translation is CASSSGGSSTEAFF.